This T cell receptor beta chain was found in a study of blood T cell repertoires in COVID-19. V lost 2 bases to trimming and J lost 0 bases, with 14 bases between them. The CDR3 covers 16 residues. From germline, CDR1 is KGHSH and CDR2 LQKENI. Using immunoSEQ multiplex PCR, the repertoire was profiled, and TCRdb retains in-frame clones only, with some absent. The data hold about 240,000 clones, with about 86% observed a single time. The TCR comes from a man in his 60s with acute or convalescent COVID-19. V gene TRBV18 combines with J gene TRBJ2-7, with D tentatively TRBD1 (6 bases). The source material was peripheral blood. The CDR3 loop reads CASSPDLDSFSYEQYF. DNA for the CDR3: TGTGCCAGCTCACCAGATTTGGACAGCTTCTCCTACGAGCAGTACTTC.